This is a list of T cell receptor beta chains from one sample in a study of blood T cell repertoires in COVID-19. Clones were sequenced by immunoSEQ multiplex PCR, and TCRdb holds only the in-frame ones, with some missing. The repertoire holds 130,000 to 150,000 clones, with 84% as singletons. The specimen sequenced was PBMCs or T cells enriched from blood (not recorded which). The receptors derive from a man aged 35 to 55 with acute COVID-19. Each CDR3 is given with its conserved first and last residue. The order of the fields is V gene, D gene, clone size, J gene, CDR3 DNA, CDR3 protein. A D gene is named only where the DNA matches it firmly. Size is omitted from some rows. Given values are once, few, many or a class for expanded clones.

TRBV19,TRBD1,-,TRBJ1-2,TGTGCCAGTAGTTTGACAGGGGTCGACTATGGCTACACCTTC,CASSLTGVDYGYTF
TRBV11-3,TRBD2,-,TRBJ2-2,TGTGCCAGCAGCTTAGTCGGCCTAGCGGGCGGGGAGCTGTTTTTT,CASSLVGLAGGELFF
TRBV6-6,-,-,TRBJ1-2,TGTGCCAGCAGTTACTCAACAGGGCCCCTAAGCACCTTC,CASSYSTGPLSTF
TRBV28,TRBD1,-,TRBJ2-7,TGTGCCAGCAGTGATGGACAGGGGCCTAATTACGAGCAGTACTTC,CASSDGQGPNYEQYF
TRBV5-4,TRBD2,-,TRBJ2-3,TGTGCCAGCAGCTCCGGACTAGCGGGAAGAAGCACAGATACGCAGTATTTT,CASSSGLAGRSTDTQYF
TRBV29-1,-,-,TRBJ1-1,TGCAGCGCCGGATCAGGGGAGACTGAAGCTTTCTTT,CSAGSGETEAFF
TRBV6-5,-,-,TRBJ1-2,TGTGCCAGCAGTTACTCGACAGGAGCCTATGGCTACACCTTC,CASSYSTGAYGYTF
TRBV7-8,TRBD1,-,TRBJ1-2,TGTGCCAGCAGCTTGGGACAGGGGGAAGTCTATGGCTACACCTTC,CASSLGQGEVYGYTF
TRBV9,-,-,TRBJ2-7,TGTGCCAGCAGCGTAACAACGGACACCTACGAGCAGTACTTC,CASSVTTDTYEQYF
TRBV5-1,-,once,TRBJ2-4,TGCGCCAGCAGCTTGGGCTGGGGGGACATTCAGTACTTC,CASSLGWGDIQYF
TRBV4-3,-,-,TRBJ2-5,TGCGCCAGCAGCCAAGATATGCGGGAACTCTCGGGAAACCAAGAGACCCAGTACTTC,CASSQDMRELSGNQETQYF
TRBV30,-,-,TRBJ2-7,TGTGCCTGGAGTCTCCAGGGGTACGAGCAGTACTTC,CAWSLQGYEQYF
TRBV6-2/TRBV6-3,TRBD2,once,TRBJ2-7,TGTGCCAGCAGTCTATCACCTCCGGGGCGGGAGGTCTACGAGCAGTACTTC,CASSLSPPGREVYEQYF
TRBV28,-,-,TRBJ1-6,TGTGCCAGCAGCAAGCCGGGAGATAATTCACCCCTCCACTTT,CASSKPGDNSPLHF
TRBV4-3,TRBD1,-,TRBJ2-7,TGCGCCAGCAGCCACGCCGGGACAGGGCTACCCTACGAGCAGTACTTC,CASSHAGTGLPYEQYF
TRBV9,TRBD2,-,TRBJ2-5,TGTGCCAGCAGCGCCCAAAAGTGGCGGGAGGGCCCTGAGACCCAGTACTTC,CASSAQKWREGPETQYF
TRBV19,-,-,TRBJ1-1,TGTGCCACCCGGGGATGGGACACTGAAGCTTTCTTT,CATRGWDTEAFF
TRBV7-2,-,-,TRBJ2-3,TGTGCCAGCAGCTTAGTAGGGGGAGCCCCAGATACGCAGTATTTT,CASSLVGGAPDTQYF
TRBV7-2,-,-,TRBJ1-3,TGTGCCAGCAGCTTGGGCTTATCTGGAAACACCATATATTTT,CASSLGLSGNTIYF
TRBV7-9,TRBD1,-,TRBJ1-4,TGTGCCAGCAGCCCACGCGGGACAGGGGGCGGTACTAATGAAAAACTGTTTTTT,CASSPRGTGGGTNEKLFF
TRBV5-1,-,-,TRBJ2-1,TGCGCCAGCAGCTTGACCCAGGGCCCCTACAATGAGCAGTTCTTC,CASSLTQGPYNEQFF
TRBV6-5,-,once,TRBJ2-7,TGTGCCAGCAGGGACATTTCCTACGAGCAGTACTTC,CASRDISYEQYF
TRBV27,-,-,TRBJ2-3,TGTGCCAGCAGTTTCCCGGGTTCTAGCACAGATACGCAGTATTTT,CASSFPGSSTDTQYF
TRBV5-4,-,-,TRBJ1-2,TGTGCCAGCAGCTCGTTCGGGGTTTATGGCTACACCTTC,CASSSFGVYGYTF
TRBV19,-,once,TRBJ2-4,TGTGCCAGTAGTACTTACTCAGGGGCGACGGCCAAAAACATTCAGTACTTC,CASSTYSGATAKNIQYF
TRBV29-1,TRBD1,-,TRBJ1-4,TGCAGCGTTGTACAGGGGGGCGTTTCGCGTGAAAAACTGTTTTTT,CSVVQGGVSREKLFF
TRBV27,-,-,TRBJ2-1,TGTGCCAGCAGTTTACAGGGCTATGAGCAGTTCTTC,CASSLQGYEQFF
TRBV5-4,-,many,TRBJ1-2,TGTGCCAGCACCCACGGGGGGACAAACTATGGCTACACCTTC,CASTHGGTNYGYTF
TRBV20-1,-,-,TRBJ1-1,TGCAGTGTCCTTATGAACACTGAAGCTTTCTTT,CSVLMNTEAFF
TRBV11-2,TRBD1,-,TRBJ2-7,TGTGCCAGCAGCTTCGGGACAGGGTTTGCCTACGAGCAGTACTTC,CASSFGTGFAYEQYF
TRBV29-1,TRBD1,-,TRBJ1-2,TGCAGCGTTGAGGAAAGGCGGACAGGGGGGGGTGGCTACACCTTC,CSVEERRTGGGGYTF
TRBV28,TRBD2,-,TRBJ2-1,TGTGCCAGCAGTCTACTAGCGGGAGGTCTTGAGCAGTTCTTC,CASSLLAGGLEQFF
TRBV3-1/TRBV3-2,-,-,TRBJ2-4,TGTGCCAGCAGCCGACTAGTTCCCATTTGCAAAGAAAACATTCAGTACTTC,CASSRLVPICKENIQYF